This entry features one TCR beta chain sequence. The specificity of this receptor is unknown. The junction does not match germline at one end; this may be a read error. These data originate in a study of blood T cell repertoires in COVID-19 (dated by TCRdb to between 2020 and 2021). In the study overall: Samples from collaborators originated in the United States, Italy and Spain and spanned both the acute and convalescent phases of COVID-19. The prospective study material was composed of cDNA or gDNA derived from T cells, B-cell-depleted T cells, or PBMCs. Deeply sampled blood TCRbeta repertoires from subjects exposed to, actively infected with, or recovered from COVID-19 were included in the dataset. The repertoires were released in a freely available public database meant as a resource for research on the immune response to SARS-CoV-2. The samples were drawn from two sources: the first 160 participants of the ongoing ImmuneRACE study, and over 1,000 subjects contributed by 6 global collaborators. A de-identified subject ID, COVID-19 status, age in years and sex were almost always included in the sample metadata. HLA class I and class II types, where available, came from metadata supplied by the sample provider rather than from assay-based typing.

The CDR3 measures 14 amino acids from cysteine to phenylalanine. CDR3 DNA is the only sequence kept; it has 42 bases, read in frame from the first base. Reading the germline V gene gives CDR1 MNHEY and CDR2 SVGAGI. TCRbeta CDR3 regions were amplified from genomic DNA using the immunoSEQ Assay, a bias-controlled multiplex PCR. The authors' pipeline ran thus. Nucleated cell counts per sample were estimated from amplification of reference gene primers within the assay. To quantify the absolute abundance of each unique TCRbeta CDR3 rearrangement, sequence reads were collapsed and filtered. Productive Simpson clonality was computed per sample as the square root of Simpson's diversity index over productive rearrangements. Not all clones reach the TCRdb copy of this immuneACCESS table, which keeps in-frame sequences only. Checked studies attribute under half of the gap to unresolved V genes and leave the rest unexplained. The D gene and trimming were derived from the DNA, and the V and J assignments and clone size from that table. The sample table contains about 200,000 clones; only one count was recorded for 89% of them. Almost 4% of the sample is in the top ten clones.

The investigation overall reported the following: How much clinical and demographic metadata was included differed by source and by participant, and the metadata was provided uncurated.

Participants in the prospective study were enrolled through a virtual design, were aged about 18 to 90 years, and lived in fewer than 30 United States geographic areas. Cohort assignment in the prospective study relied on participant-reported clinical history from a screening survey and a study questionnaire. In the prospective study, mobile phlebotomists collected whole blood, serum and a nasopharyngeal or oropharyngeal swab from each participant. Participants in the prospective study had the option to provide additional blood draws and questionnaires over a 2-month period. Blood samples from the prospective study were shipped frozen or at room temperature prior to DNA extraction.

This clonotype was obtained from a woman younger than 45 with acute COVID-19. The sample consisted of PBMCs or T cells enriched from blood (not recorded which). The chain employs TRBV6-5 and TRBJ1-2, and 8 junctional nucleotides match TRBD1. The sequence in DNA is TGTGCCAGCAGTAGCTCGACAGGGGACTATGGCTACATCTTC. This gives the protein CASSSSTGDYGYIF.